The 29 T cell receptor beta chains below were found in one sample sequenced in a study of post-analysis software for immune sequencing data. TCR beta libraries were prepared from cDNA with unique molecular identifiers. From the PCR reads, TCRdb called clonotypes with MiXCR, one entry per CDR3 protein. The table records a few hundred thousand distinct CDR3 sequences, approximately 33% of them present only once. The study, taken as a whole, reports: Four or five TRBV segments were more frequent in patients than controls; TRBV5-6, TRBV5-1 and TRBV20-1 belonged to this group.

These receptors are not linked to any known antigen. The sample consisted of blood. Receptors were obtained from a girl aged 10-17 years with multiple sclerosis.

The chain recombines TRBV3-1 with TRBJ2-3; 9 bases line up with TRBD1. The ends lost 3 bases at V and 5 bases at J; junction bases unmatched: 12. This CDR3 spans 17 amino acids. Germline CDR1 is LGHDT and CDR2 is YNNKEL (reference sequence). CDR3 DNA: TGTGCCAGCAGCCAGAGCAGGACAGGGGATACACTAGATACGCAGTATTTT. This gives the protein CASSQSRTGDTLDTQYF.

CDR3 in DNA: TGCGCCAGCAGCCACCCGCTCCCCGGGGGGTTGGTCACAGATACGCAGTATTTT. Residues: CASSHPLPGGLVTDTQYF. The chain recombines TRBV4-1 with TRBJ2-3; the match to TRBD2 covers 7 bases. Per germline, CDR1 MGHRA and CDR2 YSYEKL. The length of the CDR3 is 18 residues. The J segment lost 2 bases and the V segment lost 3 bases, leaving 14 bases of the junction unmatched.

The chain has TRBV12-3 or TRBV12-4 and TRBJ2-1; D uncertain. This CDR3 is built from 14 residues. The V end lost 3 bases, the J end lost 3 bases, and 9 bases lay between the germline ends. The CDR3 sequence: CASSFSQVYNEQFF. The CDR3 coding sequence is TGTGCCAGCAGTTTCTCCCAGGTCTACAATGAGCAGTTCTTC.

The genes are TRBV20-1 and TRBJ2-1; 7 bases match TRBD1. The germline CDR1 and CDR2 sequences are DFQATT and SNEGSKA (reference sequence). CDR3 size: 15 residues. J was trimmed by 5 bases and V by 2 bases; bases with no gene match: 9. Here the CDR3 reads CSARLLGRGNNEQFF. The CDR3 nucleotides read TGCAGTGCTAGATTGTTGGGCAGGGGGAACAATGAGCAGTTCTTC.

The V and J genes are TRBV6-5 and TRBJ1-2; 7 nucleotides align to TRBD1. The CDR3 is 16 residues long. The germline V gene encodes CDR1 MNHEY and CDR2 SVGAGI. J was trimmed by 3 bases and V by 6 bases; bases with no gene match: 13. CDR3 region: CASRPPGGQGDYGYTF. CDR3 bases: TGTGCCAGCAGACCCCCTGGTGGCCAGGGGGACTATGGCTACACCTTC.

This clonotype was detected only a few times. The chain joins TRBV10-2 to TRBJ2-7; D uncertain. V lost 4 bases, J lost 4 bases, and 8 bases lay in between. This CDR3 has 12 amino acids. Looked up from germline, CDR1 is WSHSY and CDR2 is SAAADI. The CDR3 DNA is TGCGCCAGCAGTGGGCCTGGGTACGAGCAGTACTTC. It yields the protein CASSGPGYEQYF.

The chain combines TRBV13 with TRBJ2-5; 12 bases agree with TRBD2. J gave up 2 bases and V 5 bases, and 6 bases lay outside the gene matches. Germline CDR1 is PRHDT and CDR2 is FYEKMQ (reference sequence). There are 16 residues in the CDR3. CDR3 sequence (DNA): TGTGCCAGCAGCCACGGACTAGCGGGGCAACAAGAGACCCAGTACTTC. Its protein product is CASSHGLAGQQETQYF.

CDR3 protein: CASSYFPGRDTEAFF. CDR3 sequence (DNA): TGTGCCAGCAGTTACTTCCCCGGCAGGGACACTGAAGCTTTCTTT. The V call is TRBV6-6, the J call TRBJ1-1; possible D gene TRBD1, 5 bases. V was cut by 1 base and J by 3 bases, with 12 bases left in between. The CDR3 has 15 amino acids. Germline-derived CDR1 and CDR2 are MNHNY and SVGAGI (reference sequence).

The chain uses TRBV4-1 and TRBJ1-4; D uncertain. Trimming took off 0 bases at V and 4 bases at J, with 9 bases between the two ends. From germline, CDR1 is MGHRA and CDR2 YSYEKL. There are 15 residues in the CDR3. The chain's CDR3 is CASSQEGTYNEKLFF. The CDR3 region has the DNA TGCGCCAGCAGCCAAGAGGGCACCTATAATGAAAAACTGTTTTTT.

The rearrangement joins TRBV5-1 to TRBJ2-2, with a possible D match to TRBD1 (5 bases). V was clipped by 2 bases and J by 6 bases, with 14 bases between them. The CDR3 is made up of 15 amino acids. Germline assignment: CDR1 SGHRS and CDR2 YFSETQ. The DNA of the CDR3 is TGCGCCAGCAGCTTCCAGGGTAACTTTGCCGGGGAGCTGTTTTTT. This encodes CASSFQGNFAGELFF.

The chain recombines TRBV28 with TRBJ2-3; D is possibly TRBD2 (6 bases). The germline V and J ends were trimmed by 1 base and 1 base, with 9 bases remaining between them. Looked up from germline, CDR1 is MDHEN and CDR2 is SYDVKM. The CDR3 runs to 15 residues. CDR3 nucleotide sequence: TGTGCCAGCAGTTTATCGGCTAGCGGCACAGATACGCAGTATTTT. It is translated as CASSLSASGTDTQYF.

The chain has TRBV12-3 or TRBV12-4 and TRBJ1-2, with a tentative D call TRBD1 (5 bases). This CDR3 contains 14 residues. Trimming pared 7 bases from V and 3 bases from J, leaving 15 bases between. The CDR3 bases are TGTGCCAGCACCTCCACGGGCAGGGACTATGGCTACACCTTC. This gives the protein CASTSTGRDYGYTF.

The gene calls are TRBV9 and TRBJ2-3; D gene uncertain. V was clipped by 0 bases and J by 0 bases, with 14 bases between them. There are 17 residues in the CDR3. CDR1 and CDR2 (germline): SGDLS, YYNGEE. The CDR3 DNA reads as TGTGCCAGCAGCGTAGAGGAGAGGAGCTCTAGCACAGATACGCAGTATTTT. Its protein product is CASSVEERSSSTDTQYF.

The chain carries TRBV9 and TRBJ2-5; D is perhaps TRBD1 or TRBD2 (6 bases each). The CDR3 is 15 residues long. Germline lookup yields CDR1 SGDLS and CDR2 YYNGEE. The V end was cut by 0 bases, the J end by 4 bases, with 13 bases between. This CDR3 is CASSVGLGGGETQYF. CDR3 nucleotide sequence: TGTGCCAGCAGCGTAGGGTTAGGGGGAGGAGAGACCCAGTACTTC.

This clonotype came up a few times. CDR3 nucleotides: TGTGCCAGCAGCTTAGAATCATTGGGACAAGAAGAGACCCAGTACTTC. This codes for CASSLESLGQEETQYF. The chain couples TRBV7-6 to TRBJ2-5; D is perhaps TRBD1 (6 bases). Between the trimmed V and J ends, which lost 1 base and 3 bases, there was a span of 15 bases. The CDR3 totals 16 residues. Germline V gene sequence: CDR1 SGHVS, CDR2 FNYEAQ.

This clonotype was observed a single time. J is TRBJ2-5 and V is TRBV5-1; TRBD1 or TRBD2 may be the D gene (7 bases each). The last part of the DNA fits TRBJ2-7 better; the J call may be wrong. The CDR3 is 15 residues long. Germline V gene data show CDR1 as SGHRS and CDR2 as YFSETQ. CDR3 loop: CASSMRQGGGYEQYF. For the CDR3, the DNA is TGCGCCAGCAGCATGCGACAGGGAGGGGGATACGAGCAGTACTTC.

The rearrangement uses TRBV28 and TRBJ2-7, with TRBD1 as a possible D gene (6 bases). The J call is in doubt because the DNA end fits TRBJ2-5 better. The CDR3 has 16 amino acids. Germline CDR1 and CDR2: MDHEN and SYDVKM. CDR3 coding DNA: TGTGCCAGCAGTCGCGGTGGGGGCCGCTTCCAAGAGACCCAGTACTTC. Amino acids: CASSRGGGRFQETQYF.

As regards this clonotype: A much larger clonotype is one base distant, so this may be a read error. This rearrangement joins TRBV27 to TRBJ2-4; D gene ambiguous. The length of the CDR3 is 17 residues. V gave up 0 bases and J gave up 0 bases, with 12 bases separating them. Germline CDR1 MNHEY, CDR2 SMNVEV (reference sequence). CDR3: CASSLSVFEVAKNIQYF. The CDR3 DNA sequence: TGTGCCAGCAGTTTATCAGTTTTTGAGGTAGCCAAAAACATTCAGTACTTC.

A remark on this clonotype: The missing conserved phenylalanine or tryptophan at the end of this CDR3 makes a read error likely. The gene calls are TRBV6-5 and TRBJ1-6; D remains unclear. V dropped 2 bases and J dropped 11 bases, with 10 bases sitting between them. Germline CDR1 and CDR2: MNHEY and SVGAGI. CDR3 length: 13 residues. The CDR3 region has the DNA TGTGCCAGCAGTTACCACAATAAGGCACCCCTCCACTTG. This encodes CASSYHNKAPLHL.

The chain uses TRBV5-1 and TRBJ1-2; a possible D gene is TRBD1 (5 bases). Germline V gives CDR1 SGHRS, CDR2 YFSETQ. The CDR3 extends over 15 amino acids. Trimming cost V 4 bases and J 4 bases, with 17 bases left between them. CDR3 DNA: TGCGCCAGCAGCCTAGAACCGGGGACGGTCTATGGCTACACCTTC. Amino acids: CASSLEPGTVYGYTF.

The chain employs TRBV9 and TRBJ1-4; 11 bases line up with TRBD1. This CDR3 is 17 amino acids long. Losses at the gene ends were 4 bases for V and 8 bases for J; bases not matched to a gene: 13. The V gene's germline CDR1 is SGDLS and CDR2 YYNGEE. CDR3 nucleotides: TGTGCCAGCAGCTTCAGGCCAACGGGACAGGGGGTGGAAAAACTGTTTTTT. This gives the protein CASSFRPTGQGVEKLFF.

This clonotype was observed a few times. The chain recombines TRBV5-1 with TRBJ2-5, with D maybe TRBD1 (5 bases). CDR1 is SGHRS and CDR2 is YFSETQ in the germline V gene. CDR3 length equals 14 residues. With 1 base removed from V and 4 bases from J, the gap between germline ends came to 11 bases. The chain's CDR3 is CASSLSQGGETQYF. The DNA of the CDR3 is TGCGCCAGCAGCTTGAGTCAGGGCGGAGAGACCCAGTACTTC. The full variable domain, in which reference TRBV5-1 and TRBJ2-5 provide the parts outside the CDR3, is KAGVTQTPRYLIKTRGQQVTLSCSPISGHRSVSWYQQTPGQGLQFLFEYFSETQRNKGNFPGRFSGRQFSNSRSEMNVSTLELGDSALYLCASSLSQGGETQYFGPGTRLLVL.

This clonotype was recorded a few times. The chain joins TRBV29-1 to TRBJ2-5; D remains unclear. The V gene lost 2 bases and the J gene lost 4 bases, with 14 bases spanning the gap. Germline V CDR1 and CDR2: SQVTM, ANQGSEA. The CDR3 is 14 residues long. The CDR3 sequence is CSVERARNSETQYF. DNA of the CDR3: TGCAGCGTTGAACGAGCTCGGAACTCAGAGACCCAGTACTTC.

V is TRBV6-5 and J is TRBJ2-3, with TRBD2 as a possible D gene (7 bases). Germline V gene lookup returns CDR1 MNHEY and CDR2 SVGAGI. Trimming cost V 5 bases and J 1 base, with 16 bases left between them. CDR3 size: 16 residues. DNA for the CDR3: TGTGCCAGCAGTATAGGGGGGGCAGGGGGCACAGATACGCAGTATTTT. It translates to CASSIGGAGGTDTQYF.

The V and J genes are TRBV3-1 and TRBJ2-1; D unclear. With the DNA end fitting TRBJ2-7 better, the J assignment may be wrong. CDR3 length equals 14 residues. Looked up from germline, CDR1 is LGHDT and CDR2 is YNNKEL (reference sequence). The CDR3: CASSSPGETYEQYF. CDR3 bases: TGTGCCAGCAGCTCCCCCGGAGAGACCTACGAGCAGTACTTC.

The chain links TRBV20-1 to TRBJ1-1, with D unclear. Per germline, CDR1 DFQATT and CDR2 SNEGSKA (reference sequence). V shed 0 bases and J shed 1 base, with 12 bases lying between them. The CDR3 covers 15 residues. As DNA, the CDR3 is TGCAGTGCTAGAGATCTGCAACACCAGAACACTGAAGCTTTCTTT. This translates into CSARDLQHQNTEAFF.

The chain combines TRBV5-5 with TRBJ1-4; possibly TRBD1 for D (6 bases). Trimming took off 2 bases at V and 7 bases at J, with 12 bases between the two ends. The V gene's germline CDR1 is SGHKS and CDR2 YYEKEE (reference sequence). The CDR3 contains 14 residues. The CDR3 sequence is CASSFGGPVEKLFF. The CDR3 bases are TGTGCCAGCAGCTTCGGGGGGCCTGTTGAAAAACTGTTTTTT.

This clonotype was counted only a few times. This chain links TRBV6-2 or TRBV6-3 with TRBJ2-7; 9 bases are shared with TRBD1. The CDR3 runs to 14 residues. Germline assignment: CDR1 MNHEY and CDR2 SVGEGT. V was pared by 5 bases and J by 5 bases, with 7 bases of the junction left unmatched. CDR3: CASSPSRDRDEQYF. CDR3 bases: TGTGCCAGCAGTCCGTCCCGGGACAGGGACGAGCAGTACTTC.

Worth noting for this clonotype: Since a much larger clone is just one base distant, this may be a read error. The gene calls are TRBV20-1 and TRBJ1-5; D gene uncertain. The CDR3 is 16 amino acids. Germline assignment: CDR1 DFQATT and CDR2 SNEGSKA (reference sequence). CDR3 nucleotide sequence: TGCAGTGCTCATGAGTCTTTCTGGGCAGTCAATCAGCCCCGGCATTTT. Translation gives CSAHESFWAVNQPRHF.